The rows below give T cell receptor beta chains drawn from one sample of a study of T-cell reconstitution after alpha-beta-depleted transplantation in children. TCRdb recomputed calls from the PCR reads with MiXCR, one row per CDR3 protein. The table has just over 350,000 distinct CDR3 sequences, 10% to 15% seen once. Sequencing used PBMCs, obtained from the stem cell graft. These receptors all come from a human donor who donated a stem cell graft to a child with Fanconi anemia. The CDR3 runs from the conserved cysteine through the conserved F or W. Not every row has a clone size; where given, it reads once, few, many or a size class.

.,TRBV5-1,TRBJ2-2,CASRSGVGELFF
few,TRBV12-3/TRBV12-4,TRBJ1-6,CASSRTGTGLTPLHF
.,TRBV5-6,TRBJ1-1,CASSFLDRDVTEAFF
.,TRBV12-3/TRBV12-4,TRBJ2-5,CASSFLTLGGQYF
few,TRBV4-2,TRBJ2-7,CASSQGDEQYF
few,TRBV7-9,TRBJ1-5,CASMDGPLKPQHF
few,TRBV9,TRBJ2-3,CASSVEGAFTFTDTQYF
many,TRBV29-1,TRBJ2-5,CSAGLAGGPETQYF
many,TRBV4-2,TRBJ2-1,CASSQHVKRTGGSDNEQFF
many,TRBV5-1,TRBJ2-2,CASSLQFTGELFF